One and the same sample provided the 30 T cell receptor beta chains below, sequenced in a study of STAT5B mutations in CD4+ large granular lymphocyte leukemia. Generated by immunoSEQ multiplex PCR, the TCRdb table keeps only in-frame clones and is missing some. Among 25,000 to 30,000 clones listed, approximately 79% were seen once. Sequencing was performed on CD4+ T cells from blood buffy coats. The receptors originated from a human donor in good health.

This clone has just a few counts. The CDR3 sequence: CASSKGGHSYSPLHF. In nucleotides, the CDR3 is TGTGCCAGCAGCAAAGGGGGACACAGCTATTCACCCCTCCACTTT. This sequence joins TRBV21-1 and TRBJ1-6; the table's D gene call, TRBD1, was not cross checked with the DNA. TRBV21-1 is an annotated pseudogene. CDR3 length: 15 residues.

This chain uses TRBV6-1 with TRBJ1-2, with D possibly matching TRBD1 (5 bases). V lost 6 bases and J 4 bases, leaving 9 bases between the germline ends. The V gene's germline CDR1 is MNHNS and CDR2 SASEGT. The CDR3 runs to 12 residues. This chain's CDR3 is CASRPTGYGYTF. CDR3 nucleotides: TGTGCCAGCAGGCCCACAGGCTATGGCTACACCTTC.

The chain couples TRBV6-5 to TRBJ1-2; no definite D call. Germline CDR1 reads MNHEY; CDR2 reads SVGAGI. Deletions cut 7 bases from V and 4 bases from J, with 10 bases between. This CDR3 contains 12 residues. In DNA, the CDR3 is TGTGCCAGCAAGAATAGCGGCTATGGCTACACCTTC. It specifies CASKNSGYGYTF.

This clone showed up just once. The chain couples TRBV6-5 to TRBJ1-2; TRBD1 matches 8 bases. V was clipped by 0 bases and J by 4 bases; unmatched bases: 4. Germline V gene sequence: CDR1 MNHEY, CDR2 SVGAGI. The CDR3 consists of 15 residues. CDR3 sequence reads: CASSYSDRVFYGYTF. The CDR3 region has the DNA TGTGCCAGCAGTTACTCGGACAGGGTGTTCTATGGCTACACCTTC.

The J gene is TRBJ1-6, the V gene TRBV7-2; D is undetermined. Germline V gives CDR1 SGHTA, CDR2 FQGNSA. V shed 1 base and J shed 10 bases, with 17 bases lying between them. The CDR3 extends over 16 amino acids. The CDR3 protein is CASSLDLGVRQSPLHF. In nucleotides, the CDR3 is TGTGCCAGCAGCTTAGATCTGGGAGTACGGCAATCACCCCTCCACTTT.

V is TRBV7-2 and J is TRBJ1-6; unclear D gene. There are 13 residues in the CDR3. Germline V gives CDR1 SGHTA, CDR2 FQGNSA. The V end was cut by 5 bases, the J end by 11 bases, with 13 bases between. The CDR3: CASSPTQGPPLHF. DNA for the CDR3: TGTGCCAGCAGCCCGACCCAAGGGCCACCCCTCCACTTT.

The V gene is TRBV5-1, the J gene TRBJ2-3; possibly TRBD1 for D (5 bases). Trimming left V 0 bases short and J 2 bases short, with 19 bases between. The CDR3 consists of 18 residues. Germline V gene lookup returns CDR1 SGHRS and CDR2 YFSETQ. The CDR3 bases are TGCGCCAGCAGCTTGGAACCTAAGGGGCTTCAACCCACAGATACGCAGTATTTT. This sequence encodes CASSLEPKGLQPTDTQYF.

J is TRBJ1-5 and V is TRBV19, with D perhaps TRBD1 (5 bases). Germline-derived CDR1 and CDR2 are LNHDA and SQIVND (reference sequence). This CDR3 comprises 13 residues. V was cut by 7 bases and J by 9 bases, with 16 bases left in between. The CDR3 DNA follows: TGTGCCAGTACCGCGGGGCAGGGCGTGCCCCAGCATTTT. This translates into CASTAGQGVPQHF.

The rearrangement links TRBV7-2 to TRBJ2-4, with a tentative D call TRBD2 (6 bases). V lost 6 bases, J lost 8 bases, and 20 bases lay in between. The CDR3 is 15 amino acids. Germline V gene lookup returns CDR1 SGHTA and CDR2 FQGNSA. CDR3 nucleotide sequence: TGTGCCAGCAGTCCACCCCAGGGCACGGGGGACATTCAGTACTTC. It codes for CASSPPQGTGDIQYF.

The chain employs TRBV2 and TRBJ2-3; D possibly corresponds to TRBD1 (6 bases). CDR1 and CDR2 from the germline V gene are SNHLY and FYNNEI. The germline V and J ends were trimmed by 1 base and 0 bases, with 14 bases remaining between them. CDR3 length equals 17 residues. For the CDR3, the DNA is TGTGCCAGCAGTGAAGGTGGCAGGGGCCTTAGCACAGATACGCAGTATTTT. This sequence encodes CASSEGGRGLSTDTQYF. The whole variable domain, filled in from reference TRBV2 and TRBJ2-3, reads EPEVTQTPSHQVTQMGQEVILRCVPISNHLYFYWYRQILGQKVEFLVSFYNNEISEKSEIFDDQFSVERPDGSNFTLKIRSTKLEDSAMYFCASSEGGRGLSTDTQYFGPGTRLTVL.

The chain recombines TRBV7-9 with TRBJ2-5; no definite D call. Germline CDR1 SEHNR, CDR2 FQNEAQ (reference sequence). Trimming left V 2 bases short and J 1 base short, with 11 bases between. The CDR3 has 15 amino acids. The CDR3 is CASSLIGVFQETQYF. The CDR3 DNA reads as TGTGCCAGCAGCTTAATTGGGGTATTCCAAGAGACCCAGTACTTC.

The genes are TRBV6-6 and TRBJ2-2; no definite D call. In germline, CDR1 is MNHNY, CDR2 SVGAGI (reference sequence). This CDR3 region has 16 residues. The V end was cut by 0 bases, the J end by 2 bases, with 10 bases between. The CDR3 DNA is TGTGCCAGCAGTTACTCTCCAGGCACAAACACCGGGGAGCTGTTTTTT. It translates to CASSYSPGTNTGELFF.

The count of this clone is one. The rearrangement joins TRBV5-1 to TRBJ1-2; 7 bases agree with TRBD1. J gave up 6 bases and V 2 bases, and 10 bases lay outside the gene matches. The CDR3 totals 15 residues. In germline, CDR1 is SGHRS, CDR2 YFSETQ. The CDR3 sequence: CASSFGTPDRDGYTF. DNA for the CDR3: TGCGCCAGCAGCTTTGGGACACCCGACAGGGATGGCTACACCTTC. Full variable domain (remainder filled in from reference TRBV5-1 and TRBJ1-2): KAGVTQTPRYLIKTRGQQVTLSCSPISGHRSVSWYQQTPGQGLQFLFEYFSETQRNKGNFPGRFSGRQFSNSRSEMNVSTLELGDSALYLCASSFGTPDRDGYTFGSGTRLTVV.

The chain couples TRBV19 to TRBJ1-3; D not resolved. The CDR3 length is 13 residues. With 6 bases removed from V and 6 bases from J, the gap between germline ends came to 12 bases. The germline V gene encodes CDR1 LNHDA and CDR2 SQIVND (reference sequence). CDR3 sequence reads: CASSKGRQNTIYF. CDR3 DNA: TGTGCCAGTAGCAAAGGCCGGCAAAACACCATATATTTT.

Only one count was recorded for this clone. CDR3 in DNA: TGTGCCAGCAGCCGGTCGGGGACTCGGGAGACCCAGTACTTC. Its translation: CASSRSGTRETQYF. This sequence joins TRBV28 and TRBJ2-5; D perhaps matches TRBD2 (6 bases). The CDR3 contains 14 residues. Trimming shortened V by 6 bases and J by 5 bases, and 16 bases separated the two germline ends. Germline CDR1 MDHEN, CDR2 SYDVKM.

This clone was seen a handful of times. V and J are TRBV18 and TRBJ1-5, with 7 bases fitting TRBD1. This CDR3 has 15 amino acids. Germline assignment: CDR1 KGHSH and CDR2 LQKENI. The J segment lost 5 bases and the V segment lost 4 bases, leaving 8 bases of the junction unmatched. In DNA, the CDR3 is TGTGCCAGCTCACTACAGGGGAGGCTCCATCAGCCCCAGCATTTT. This codes for CASSLQGRLHQPQHF. The full variable domain, rest sourced from reference TRBV18 and TRBJ1-5, is NAGVMQNPRHLVRRRGQEARLRCSPMKGHSHVYWYRQLPEEGLKFMVYLQKENIIDESGMPKERFSAEFPKEGPSILRIQQVVRGDSAAYFCASSLQGRLHQPQHFGDGTRLSIL.

The rearrangement uses TRBV7-2 and TRBJ1-2; 7 bases agree with TRBD1. Looked up from germline, CDR1 is SGHTA and CDR2 is FQGNSA. The length of the CDR3 is 15 residues. After removal of 5 bases from V and 4 bases from J, the junction contained 10 bases not matched to a gene. The CDR3 region is CASSQAGGATYGYTF. The CDR3 DNA sequence: TGTGCCAGCAGCCAGGCAGGGGGGGCTACCTATGGCTACACCTTC.

This clone appeared a single time. The V call is TRBV7-8, the J call TRBJ1-1, with 10 bases lining up with TRBD1. CDR1 and CDR2 from the germline V gene are SGHVS and FQNEAQ. CDR3 size: 15 residues. Trimming took 4 bases from V and 5 from J; bases not matched to a gene: 7. DNA for the CDR3: TGTGCCAGCAGCTACCCCGGGACAGGGGCAACTGAAGCTTTCTTT. Protein: CASSYPGTGATEAFF.

This clone was counted once. The genes are TRBV6-6 and TRBJ1-4, with D unresolved. Germline assignment: CDR1 MNHNY and CDR2 SVGAGI (reference sequence). Trimming cost V 1 base and J 5 bases, with 8 bases left between them. This CDR3 contains 14 residues. The CDR3 loop is CASSYYSENEKLFF. CDR3 in DNA: TGTGCCAGCAGTTACTACAGCGAAAATGAAAAACTGTTTTTT.

This chain connects TRBV29-1 to TRBJ1-1, with D unclear. CDR1 is SQVTM and CDR2 is ANQGSEA in the germline V gene. The CDR3 sequence is 12 residues long. Trimming took off 5 bases at V and 4 bases at J, with 11 bases between the two ends. The CDR3: CSVTDGGTEAFF. The CDR3 bases are TGCAGCGTTACTGACGGAGGCACTGAAGCTTTCTTT. The full variable domain, rest sourced from reference TRBV29-1 and TRBJ1-1, is SAVISQKPSRDICQRGTSLTIQCQVDSQVTMMFWYRQQPGQSLTLIATANQGSEATYESGFVIDKFPISRPNLTFSTLTVSNMSPEDSSIYLCSVTDGGTEAFFGQGTRLTVV.

J is TRBJ1-2 and V is TRBV2, with a possible D match to TRBD1 (5 bases). Germline values: CDR1 SNHLY, CDR2 FYNNEI. V shed 1 base and J shed 7 bases, with 10 bases lying between them. The CDR3 sequence is 13 residues long. CDR3 loop: CASSEGQGRGYTF. CDR3 coding DNA: TGTGCCAGCAGTGAAGGGCAGGGCCGTGGCTACACCTTC.

The chain carries TRBV7-2 and TRBJ2-7; D is ambiguous. V was trimmed by 4 bases and J by 1 base, leaving 17 bases between them. In germline, CDR1 is SGHTA, CDR2 FQGNSA. The CDR3 has 16 residues. This CDR3 reads CASSYRNRPISYEQYF. The DNA for the CDR3 is TGTGCCAGCAGCTACCGAAACCGTCCCATTTCCTACGAGCAGTACTTC.

This clone is a singleton in its sample. The rearrangement joins TRBV28 to TRBJ2-2; either TRBD1 or TRBD2 may fit D (7 bases each). From germline, CDR1 is MDHEN and CDR2 SYDVKM. The V end lost 4 bases, the J end lost 4 bases, and 13 bases lay between the germline ends. The CDR3 is 15 amino acids. CDR3 nucleotide sequence: TGTGCCAGCAGTTCAGGGGGGGTCGGCACCGGGGAGCTGTTTTTT. Protein product: CASSSGGVGTGELFF.

Worth noting for this clone: Different DNA sequences within this sample yield the same CDR3. V gene TRBV7-2 combines with J gene TRBJ2-5, with 8 nucleotides matching TRBD1. This CDR3 contains 13 residues. Germline V gene lookup returns CDR1 SGHTA and CDR2 FQGNSA. J gave up 4 bases and V 3 bases, and 1 base lay outside the gene matches. CDR3 nucleotides: TGTGCCAGCAGCTTCACAGGGGGAGAGACCCAGTACTTC. It specifies CASSFTGGETQYF.

J is TRBJ2-7 and V is TRBV29-1, with 9 bases aligning to TRBD1. The CDR3 is 15 amino acids. The V segment lost 0 bases and the J segment 1 base; nucleotides outside the gene matches: 4. CDR1 is SQVTM, CDR2 ANQGSEA, per germline. The CDR3 reads CSVEERGQGSYEQYF. CDR3 DNA: TGCAGCGTTGAAGAAAGGGGACAGGGTTCCTACGAGCAGTACTTC.

This rearrangement joins TRBV9 to TRBJ2-3; 9 nucleotides line up with TRBD2. The CDR3 is 16 amino acids. The ends lost 3 bases at V and 2 bases at J; junction bases unmatched: 7. CDR1 is SGDLS, CDR2 YYNGEE, per germline. CDR3 nucleotide sequence: TGTGCCAGCAGCGCAGTAGCGGGGGCCCACACAGATACGCAGTATTTT. It specifies CASSAVAGAHTDTQYF. Filled out from reference TRBV9 and TRBJ2-3, the complete variable domain reads DSGVTQTPKHLITATGQRVTLRCSPRSGDLSVYWYQQSLDQGLQFLIQYYNGEERAKGNILERFSAQQFPDLHSELNLSSLELGDSALYFCASSAVAGAHTDTQYFGPGTRLTVL.

The chain joins TRBV2 to TRBJ2-2; D is perhaps TRBD2 (5 bases). CDR1 and CDR2 (germline): SNHLY, FYNNEI. The CDR3 contains 17 residues. V gave up 6 bases and J gave up 3 bases, with 20 bases separating them. As DNA, the CDR3 is TGTGCCAGCAGGAGGTCAGGCGGGCAGGCGGACACCGGGGAGCTGTTTTTT. Its translation is CASRRSGGQADTGELFF.

The chain carries TRBV4-3 and TRBJ2-3; D gene unclear. Germline V gene data show CDR1 as LGHNA and CDR2 as YSLEER. The CDR3 loop spans 16 amino acids. With 0 bases removed from V and 2 bases from J, the gap between germline ends came to 12 bases. The CDR3 region is CASSQEAGHTTDTQYF. The CDR3 DNA reads TGCGCCAGCAGCCAAGAGGCAGGCCACACCACAGATACGCAGTATTTT.

This clone was counted once. This chain joins TRBV7-2 and TRBJ2-2; D possibly matches TRBD1 or TRBD2 (5 bases each). The CDR3 totals 15 residues. The germline V gene encodes CDR1 SGHTA and CDR2 FQGNSA. Trimming pared 3 bases from V and 3 bases from J, leaving 11 bases between. Here the CDR3 DNA reads TGTGCCAGCAGCTTGGGGCGGGTATACACCGGGGAGCTGTTTTTT. The encoded protein is CASSLGRVYTGELFF.

This clone was counted a single time. V is TRBV6-6 and J is TRBJ1-2, with D possibly TRBD1 on 5 matching bases. The CDR3 totals 16 residues. Trimming took off 5 bases at V and 0 bases at J, with 16 bases between the two ends. Looked up from germline, CDR1 is MNHNY and CDR2 is SVGAGI (reference sequence). The CDR3 DNA reads TGTGCCAGCAGTACCCTGACCGGGGACTCTAACTATGGCTACACCTTC. Translated: CASSTLTGDSNYGYTF.